This is a list of T cell receptor beta chains from one sample in a study of shared clonotypes between healthy human individuals. Profiling relied on immunoSEQ multiplex PCR, and the TCRdb table lists in-frame clones only, not all of them. The sample has about 460,000 clones, around 77% seen once. Sequencing was carried out using PBMCs. The receptors shown here come from a woman aged 35 to 49 in good health. Some clones in this sample may be carry-over from other donors' samples. The CDR3 runs from the conserved cysteine through the conserved F or W. The D gene is left open where the match is weak. Rows give clone size only sometimes, using once, few, many, or a class for an expanded clone.

DNA,CDR3,J,D,V,size
TGTGCCAGCAGTGAAGAAAGTGGACAGGGGAACTATGGCTACACCTTC,CASSEESGQGNYGYTF,TRBJ1-2,TRBD1,TRBV6-1,few
TGTGCCAGCAGTACAGGACTGTTCTACGAGCAGTACTTC,CASSTGLFYEQYF,TRBJ2-7,-,TRBV6-6,-
TGTGCCAGCAGTGAAGCGGATAAGCGGGAGTTCGCTGAGCAGTTCTTC,CASSEADKREFAEQFF,TRBJ2-1,TRBD2,TRBV2,-
TGTGCCACCAGCAGAGGGACAGGGTTGGGTGGCTACACCTTC,CATSRGTGLGGYTF,TRBJ1-2,TRBD1,TRBV15,few
TGTGCCAGCAGCCCACGAGCGGGAATGATGGCCGGGGAGCTGTTTTTT,CASSPRAGMMAGELFF,TRBJ2-2,TRBD2,TRBV11-2,once
TGTGCCAGCAGTTCTCGAGGAACCCCTAACTATGGCTACACCTTC,CASSSRGTPNYGYTF,TRBJ1-2,-,TRBV27,once
TGTGCCAGTAGCCCCCGGGAGACCAGGAATCAGCCCCAGCATTTT,CASSPRETRNQPQHF,TRBJ1-5,-,TRBV19,-
TGTGCCAGCAGCTTAGCGGGGGGACAGGGTCGCGGGGAGCTGTTTTTT,CASSLAGGQGRGELFF,TRBJ2-2,TRBD1,TRBV7-8,-
TGTGCCAGCTCACCCGCACCCACCTACTCGAACTATGGCTACACCTTC,CASSPAPTYSNYGYTF,TRBJ1-2,-,TRBV18,-
TGCGCCAGCAGCTCCAGCCCCTTACAGGGAACGGACGAGCAGTACTTC,CASSSSPLQGTDEQYF,TRBJ2-7,-,TRBV5-1,-
TGTGCCATCAGTTACAGCTCTGGAAACACCATATATTTT,CAISYSSGNTIYF,TRBJ1-3,-,TRBV10-3,-
TGTGCCACCAGCTCGGACAGGGCTAACTACGAGCAGTACTTC,CATSSDRANYEQYF,TRBJ2-7,TRBD1,TRBV15,-
TGCGCCAGCAGCCAAGTCACGGGAGGGCCCCGGGAGACCCAGTACTTC,CASSQVTGGPRETQYF,TRBJ2-5,TRBD2,TRBV4-3,-
TGCGCCAGCACTGGACTAGCGGGGCGGGATGGGGATACGCAGTATTTT,CASTGLAGRDGDTQYF,TRBJ2-3,TRBD2,TRBV10-1,-
TGTGCCAGCAGCTGGACAGGGGGCAATGAGCAGTTCTTC,CASSWTGGNEQFF,TRBJ2-1,TRBD1,TRBV7-3,-
TGTGCCAGCAGCCCATACACAGGGGTGGGAGAGACCCAGTACTTC,CASSPYTGVGETQYF,TRBJ2-5,TRBD1,TRBV4-2,-
TGTGCCACCAGCAGCAATGGGGTTGGAGATACGCAGTATTTT,CATSSNGVGDTQYF,TRBJ2-3,-,TRBV15,-
TGTGCCAGCAGGGGTCAGGGTACTTACAATGAGCAGTTCTTC,CASRGQGTYNEQFF,TRBJ2-1,-,TRBV2,-
TGTGCCAGCCTGGGACGGTTTAATGAAAAACTGTTTTTT,CASLGRFNEKLFF,TRBJ1-4,-,TRBV28,-
TGTGCCAGCAGTTATGGCGGGAGAAGTGAGCAGTTCTTC,CASSYGGRSEQFF,TRBJ2-1,TRBD2,TRBV6-5,-
TGTGCCAGCAGCGTGGGAAGGACTAGCGTCACAGATACGCAGTATTTT,CASSVGRTSVTDTQYF,TRBJ2-3,TRBD2,TRBV9,once
TGTGCCAGCACCAGTGGGGGGGCGACCTACGAGCAGTACTTC,CASTSGGATYEQYF,TRBJ2-7,-,TRBV6-6,-
TGTGCCAGTAGTGGACTAGCGGGAGCGCTAGAGACCCAGTACTTC,CASSGLAGALETQYF,TRBJ2-5,TRBD2,TRBV19,-